One sample yielded the 12 T cell receptor beta chains listed below, sequenced in a study of glioma-infiltrating T cells. Using RNA template, CDR3s of TCR alpha and beta were amplified with iRepertoire arm-PCR. From the multiplex PCR reads, TCRdb called clonotypes with MiXCR, one entry per CDR3 protein. The table has over 80,000 distinct CDR3 sequences, approximately 40% seen once; the top ten hold less than 45%. Material for sequencing was glioma tissue, nonneoplastic brain tissue, or PBMCs (not recorded which). The receptors here all came from a human donor with low-grade glioma or glioblastoma, undergoing nonglioma brain surgery, or in good health (not recorded which).

This clonotype was recorded many times. The chain joins TRBV4-1 to TRBJ1-5; D not certain. Deletions cut 0 bases from V and 0 bases from J, with 6 bases between. CDR1 and CDR2 (germline): MGHRA, YSYEKL. CDR3 length: 15 amino acids. Written as DNA, the CDR3 is TGCGCCAGCAGCCAAGAACAAGTTAGCAATCAGCCCCAGCATTTT. The encoded protein is CASSQEQVSNQPQHF.

The CDR3 DNA is TGTGCCAGTAGTATCAAACAGGGGGCAGGCACTGAAGCTTTCTTT. Its protein product is CASSIKQGAGTEAFF. The chain couples TRBV19 to TRBJ1-1, with TRBD1 identical over 9 bases. Germline lookup yields CDR1 LNHDA and CDR2 SQIVND (reference sequence). Trimming at V came to 3 bases and at J to 4 bases, leaving 6 bases not matched to a gene. This CDR3 is built from 15 residues.

The chain links TRBV6-5 to TRBJ1-1; possible D gene TRBD1, 6 bases. The length of the CDR3 is 14 residues. Trimming cost V 7 bases and J 4 bases, with 16 bases left between them. Germline CDR1 is MNHEY and CDR2 is SVGAGI. CDR3 coding DNA: TGTGCCAGCATCAGGACAGAAGGCGTCACTGAAGCTTTCTTT. Its protein is CASIRTEGVTEAFF.

In the case of this clonotype: A much larger clone lies one base from this, so it may be a read error. The gene calls are TRBV2 and TRBJ2-1; no firm D call. Looked up from germline, CDR1 is SNHLY and CDR2 is FYNNEI. The CDR3 extends over 15 amino acids. The CDR3 protein is CASSPDQSSYNERFF. The CDR3 DNA is TGTGCCAGCTCCCCGGACCAAAGCTCCTACAATGAGCGGTTCTTC. Combining the CDR3 with reference TRBV2 and TRBJ2-1 gives the whole variable domain EPEVTQTPSHQVTQMGQEVILRCVPISNHLYFYWYRQILGQKVEFLVSFYNNEISEKSEIFDDQFSVERPDGSNFTLKIRSTKLEDSAMYFCASSPDQSSYNERFFGPGTRLTVL.

In the case of this clonotype: As the CDR3 is not closed by the conserved phenylalanine or tryptophan, this likely results from a read error. V gene TRBV28 combines with J gene TRBJ2-7; D gene ambiguous. This CDR3 contains 13 residues. Trimming stripped 7 bases from V and 5 bases from J, with 15 bases between. The V gene's germline CDR1 is MDHEN and CDR2 SYDVKM. The CDR3 here is CASIRPYRNEQYL. The DNA of the CDR3 is TGTGCCAGCATACGACCATACCGCAACGAGCAGTACCTC.

The rearrangement uses TRBV29-1 and TRBJ2-1; D tentatively fits TRBD1 or TRBD2 (5 bases each). Trimming shortened V by 2 bases and J by 15 bases, and 20 bases separated the two germline ends. The CDR3 consists of 13 residues. The germline V gene encodes CDR1 SQVTM and CDR2 ANQGSEA. DNA for the CDR3: TGCAGCGTTGAAAAAGGTTTCGGGGCTTCGCGGTTCTTC. Protein: CSVEKGFGASRFF.

This clonotype was recorded at least ten times. The chain joins TRBV2 to TRBJ2-2; 8 bases line up with TRBD1. J gave up 4 bases and V 3 bases, and 4 bases lay outside the gene matches. This CDR3 is built from 15 residues. Germline V gene lookup returns CDR1 SNHLY and CDR2 FYNNEI. The CDR3 nucleotides are TGTGCCAGCAGTGAGCGGACAGGGACCACCGGGGAGCTGTTTTTT. Its translation: CASSERTGTTGELFF.

This clonotype was seen only a few times. J is TRBJ1-1 and V is TRBV5-6; the D is unclear. The CDR3 is 15 residues long. The V gene's germline CDR1 is SGHDT and CDR2 YYEEEE. Trimming pared 2 bases from V and 2 bases from J, leaving 13 bases between. CDR3 nucleotides: TGTGCCAGCAGCTTAACGAGCGGGAGAAACACTGAAGCTTTCTTT. Amino acids: CASSLTSGRNTEAFF.

This clonotype was detected ten times or more. V usage is TRBV7-3 and J usage is TRBJ2-2; D gene uncertain. Germline V CDR1 and CDR2: SGHTA, FQGTGA. The V and J ends lost 2 bases and 6 bases respectively, with 7 bases between them. The CDR3 has 13 amino acids. The CDR3: CASSLETPGELFF. The CDR3, as DNA: TGTGCCAGCAGCTTAGAAACGCCCGGGGAGCTGTTTTTT.

On this clonotype itself: An end of the junction does not agree with germline; a read error may underlie this. V gene TRBV6-1 combines with J gene TRBJ2-3; no definite D call. This CDR3 has 11 residues. Germline V lookup: CDR1 MNHNS, CDR2 SASEGT. CDR3 sequence reads: CTSTHTDKQYF. The DNA for the CDR3 is TGTACCAGCACCCACACAGATAAGCAGTATTTT.

In its sample, this clonotype was seen many times. The chain recombines TRBV5-6 with TRBJ2-5; D unclear. Trimming pared 0 bases from V and 2 bases from J, leaving 17 bases between. Germline V gene lookup returns CDR1 SGHDT and CDR2 YYEEEE. The CDR3 consists of 17 residues. The CDR3 loop is CASSLGFPWGYQETQYF. CDR3 nucleotide sequence: TGTGCCAGCAGCTTGGGATTCCCTTGGGGATATCAAGAGACCCAGTACTTC.

The gene calls are TRBV15 and TRBJ2-7; a weak D match, TRBD2 (5 bases). Germline values: CDR1 LNHNV, CDR2 YYDKDF (reference sequence). Trimming left V 10 bases short and J 1 base short, with 14 bases between. This CDR3 contains 13 residues. CDR3 coding DNA: TGTGCCATCCAAAAGGGAGAATCCTACGAGCAGTACTTC. Its protein is CAIQKGESYEQYF.